The 24 T cell receptor beta chains below all came from one sample that was sequenced in a study of Ad26.COV2.S vaccination and SARS-CoV-2 variants. Treatment specified: some 19 received Ad26.COV2.S at low or high dose, single or two shots; a few received placebo; per-sample allocation not given. Sampling took place 63 days after the first vaccine or placebo injection. TCRdb's table, derived via immunoSEQ multiplex PCR, lists solely in-frame clones and lacks some. The sample holds roughly 680,000 clones, more than 80% seen once. The sample consisted of peripheral blood, taken in a trial of Ad26.COV2.S vaccine versus placebo. The receptor set was obtained from a person between 18 and 60 years old who received the Ad26.COV2.S COVID-19 vaccine or a placebo.

The chain has TRBV4-3 and TRBJ2-1, with unresolved D. The germline V gene encodes CDR1 LGHNA and CDR2 YSLEER. The V and J ends lost 4 bases and 6 bases respectively, with 19 bases between them. CDR3 length equals 16 residues. The CDR3 spells CASSLSLVSSTNEQFF. In nucleotides, the CDR3 is TGCGCCAGCAGCCTTTCCCTCGTTTCCTCCACCAATGAGCAGTTCTTC.

CDR3 loop: CASSLEPGLAWYEQYF. CDR3 sequence (DNA): TGTGCCAGCAGCTTAGAACCGGGACTAGCGTGGTACGAGCAGTACTTC. The chain employs TRBV7-2 and TRBJ2-7; TRBD2 matches at 10 bases. The V and J ends lost 1 base and 4 bases, in that order; junction bases with no gene match: 7. This CDR3 region has 16 residues. The germline gives CDR1 SGHTA, CDR2 FQGNSA.

With regard to this clone: One end of the junction does not line up with germline, which may come from a read error. This rearrangement joins TRBV30 to TRBJ2-7; D remains unclear. The CDR3 loop spans 9 amino acids. Germline V lookup: CDR1 GTSNPN, CDR2 SVGIG (reference sequence). The CDR3 loop reads CACSDEQYF. The CDR3 DNA reads as TGTGCCTGTAGTGACGAGCAGTACTTC.

The rearrangement links TRBV4-2 to TRBJ1-4; TRBD1 agrees at 7 bases. The length of the CDR3 is 14 residues. Losses at the gene ends were 4 bases for V and 7 bases for J; bases not matched to a gene: 6. Germline values: CDR1 LGHNA, CDR2 YNFKEQ. The CDR3 is CASSLQGSGEKLFF. CDR3 bases: TGTGCCAGCAGCCTACAGGGGTCTGGTGAAAAACTGTTTTTT.

This clone was seen only a few times. J is TRBJ2-1 and V is TRBV27; possible D gene TRBD1, 5 bases. V lost 5 bases and J lost 4, with 15 bases in between. The CDR3 is 15 residues long. Germline V gene lookup returns CDR1 MNHEY and CDR2 SMNVEV (reference sequence). CDR3 protein: CASSMGLELYNEQFF. The DNA for the CDR3 is TGTGCCAGCAGTATGGGGCTAGAGCTTTACAATGAGCAGTTCTTC.

The chain employs TRBV30 and TRBJ1-3; 8 positions agree with TRBD1. The CDR3 contains 19 residues. Unmatched junction bases numbered 18, after V lost 1 base and J lost 4 bases. Germline V CDR1 and CDR2: GTSNPN, SVGIG (reference sequence). The CDR3 DNA is TGTGCCTGGAGTGCACCGGGCGCCTCTCCAGGGGGCGGAGGAAACACCATATATTTT. This codes for CAWSAPGASPGGGGNTIYF.

In regard to this clone: The same CDR3 arises from other DNA sequences in this sample as well. CDR3 bases: TGTGCCAGCTCACCTCCGGGAGGTAATCAGCCCCAGCATTTT. Translating gives CASSPPGGNQPQHF. This rearrangement joins TRBV18 to TRBJ1-5, with D unclear. Germline V gene data show CDR1 as KGHSH and CDR2 as LQKENI. This CDR3 is 14 amino acids long. V lost 3 bases, J lost 4 bases, and 10 bases lay in between. Drawing the rest from reference TRBV18 and TRBJ1-5, the complete variable domain is NAGVMQNPRHLVRRRGQEARLRCSPMKGHSHVYWYRQLPEEGLKFMVYLQKENIIDESGMPKERFSAEFPKEGPSILRIQQVVRGDSAAYFCASSPPGGNQPQHFGDGTRLSIL.

The rearrangement joins TRBV19 to TRBJ2-2, with 10 bases lining up with TRBD2. CDR1 is LNHDA and CDR2 is SQIVND in the germline V gene (reference sequence). CDR3 size: 14 residues. After removal of 9 bases from V and 1 base from J, the junction contained 2 bases not matched to a gene. CDR3 nucleotide sequence: TGTGCCAGCATAGCGGGGGGGAACACCGGGGAGCTGTTTTTT. It codes for CASIAGGNTGELFF.

Written as DNA, the CDR3 is TGTGCCAGCAGCCGGACTAGCGGTATAGTGTACAATGAGCAGTTCTTC. Amino acid sequence: CASSRTSGIVYNEQFF. The rearrangement links TRBV5-4 to TRBJ2-1, with 10 bases fitting TRBD2. V was clipped by 4 bases and J by 4 bases; unmatched bases: 8. The CDR3 loop spans 16 amino acids. Germline CDR1 reads SGHNT; CDR2 reads YYREEE (reference sequence).

The chain has TRBV7-3 and TRBJ2-3; 10 nucleotides line up with TRBD1. In germline, CDR1 is SGHTA, CDR2 FQGTGA. With 0 bases clipped from V and 4 bases from J, the junction kept 4 bases outside the gene matches. The CDR3 loop spans 16 amino acids. In DNA, the CDR3 is TGTGCCAGCAGCTTAACCCGGGACAGGGGAGCAGATACGCAGTATTTT. Translated, it gives CASSLTRDRGADTQYF.

The gene calls are TRBV19 and TRBJ1-5; D remains ambiguous. Trimming pared 3 bases from V and 5 bases from J, leaving 11 bases between. The length of the CDR3 is 14 residues. Germline loops: CDR1 LNHDA, CDR2 SQIVND (reference sequence). This CDR3 reads CASSIGSPDQPQHF. As DNA, the CDR3 is TGTGCCAGTAGTATTGGCAGTCCTGATCAGCCCCAGCATTTT. The variable domain in full, completed from reference TRBV19 and TRBJ1-5, reads DGGITQSPKYLFRKEGQNVTLSCEQNLNHDAMYWYRQDPGQGLRLIYYSQIVNDFQKGDIAEGYSVSREKKESFPLTVTSAQKNPTAFYLCASSIGSPDQPQHFGDGTRLSIL.

This chain links TRBV7-9 with TRBJ1-3; D unresolved. Trimming removed 0 bases from V and 2 bases from J, with 8 bases in between. The CDR3 runs 15 residues. Germline-derived CDR1 and CDR2 are SEHNR and FQNEAQ (reference sequence). Here the CDR3 reads CASSLAVTTGNTIYF. CDR3 coding DNA: TGTGCCAGCAGCTTAGCGGTTACTACTGGAAACACCATATATTTT.

The chain links TRBV6-5 to TRBJ2-1; D remains ambiguous. This CDR3 is 15 amino acids long. Trimming stripped 5 bases from V and 0 bases from J, with 11 bases between. Germline assignment: CDR1 MNHEY and CDR2 SVGAGI. CDR3 protein: CASSRSPDSYNEQFF. In DNA, the CDR3 is TGTGCCAGCAGTCGCTCCCCTGACTCCTACAATGAGCAGTTCTTC.

In this sample, this clone turned up a few times. The chain has TRBV24-1 and TRBJ1-2; unclear D gene. The CDR3 covers 13 residues. V gave up 9 bases and J gave up 2 bases, with 12 bases separating them. Per the germline V gene, CDR1 is KGHDR and CDR2 is SFDVKD. The CDR3 sequence is CATVTQDNYGYTF. CDR3 DNA: TGTGCCACCGTGACTCAGGACAACTATGGCTACACCTTC.

The chain recombines TRBV5-1 with TRBJ1-2, with TRBD1 as a possible D gene (5 bases). Germline V CDR1 and CDR2: SGHRS, YFSETQ. CDR3 length: 13 amino acids. With 1 base removed from V and 4 bases from J, the gap between germline ends came to 8 bases. Written as DNA, the CDR3 is TGCGCCAGCAGCTTGAAGCAGGGCTATGGCTACACCTTC. It yields the protein CASSLKQGYGYTF.

The J gene is TRBJ2-7, the V gene TRBV18; 9 positions agree with TRBD1. Germline CDR1 and CDR2: KGHSH and LQKENI. This CDR3 is built from 17 residues. Trimming took 3 bases from V and 2 from J; bases not matched to a gene: 11. This CDR3 reads CASSPGGQGRIPYEQYF. CDR3 nucleotides: TGTGCCAGCTCACCGGGGGGACAGGGCCGAATCCCCTACGAGCAGTACTTC.

This clone was observed once. The chain uses TRBV19 and TRBJ2-4, with D uncertain. V was clipped by 7 bases and J by 4 bases, with 23 bases between them. The CDR3 extends over 17 amino acids. Germline V gene sequence: CDR1 LNHDA, CDR2 SQIVND (reference sequence). CDR3 protein: CASTSNAKGAGKNIQYF. The DNA for the CDR3 is TGTGCCAGTACCAGTAACGCCAAGGGTGCCGGAAAAAACATTCAGTACTTC.

CDR3 sequence reads: CASSLFISGELFF. The CDR3 DNA reads TGTGCCAGCAGCCTCTTCATTTCCGGGGAGCTGTTTTTT. The chain uses TRBV14 and TRBJ2-2; D remains unclear. V lost 4 bases, J lost 6 bases, and 9 bases lay in between. The CDR3 is 13 amino acids. In germline, CDR1 is SGHDN, CDR2 FVKESK.

DNA of the CDR3: TGTGCCAGCAGCTTAGTAGGCGGAACCTACGAGCAGTACTTC. Translated: CASSLVGGTYEQYF. The V and J genes are TRBV11-2 and TRBJ2-7; no reliable D call. Germline CDR1 is SGHAT and CDR2 is FQNNGV. V was cut by 1 base and J by 2 bases, with 9 bases left in between. The CDR3 loop spans 14 amino acids.

V gene TRBV5-1 combines with J gene TRBJ1-3, with 8 bases aligning to TRBD1. The CDR3 length is 17 residues. J was trimmed by 0 bases and V by 4 bases; bases with no gene match: 9. From germline, CDR1 is SGHRS and CDR2 YFSETQ. CDR3 protein: CASSPGRTGPSGNTIYF. CDR3 DNA: TGCGCCAGCAGCCCCGGACGGACAGGGCCCTCTGGAAACACCATATATTTT.

The CDR3 loop reads CASSLGVNRGNEQFF. The CDR3 coding sequence is TGTGCCAGCAGCTTGGGAGTTAACCGGGGCAATGAGCAGTTCTTC. The chain is built from TRBV7-2 and TRBJ2-1, with D possibly matching TRBD2 (5 bases). V lost 3 bases and J 6 bases, leaving 15 bases between the germline ends. Per germline, CDR1 SGHTA and CDR2 FQGNSA. This CDR3 is 15 amino acids long.

The sample holds one count of this clone. The genes are TRBV7-2 and TRBJ2-7; 9 nucleotides agree with TRBD2. This CDR3 is built from 13 residues. The germline V gene encodes CDR1 SGHTA and CDR2 FQGNSA. The junction had 3 bases not matched to a gene; V was cut back by 5 bases and J by 4 bases. CDR3 residues: CASSESGRYEQYF. The CDR3 DNA follows: TGTGCCAGCAGCGAGAGCGGGAGGTACGAGCAGTACTTC.

The rearrangement links TRBV9 to TRBJ2-7; D uncertain. V lost 3 bases, J lost 0 bases, and 10 bases lay in between. The length of the CDR3 is 14 residues. Germline CDR1 SGDLS, CDR2 YYNGEE. The CDR3, as DNA: TGTGCCAGCAGCGGCCGGGCCACCTCCTACGAGCAGTACTTC. This sequence encodes CASSGRATSYEQYF.

The genes are TRBV29-1 and TRBJ2-2; D might be TRBD2 (5 bases). Trimming removed 3 bases at V and 8 bases at J, with 13 bases between. This CDR3 has 13 residues. CDR1 and CDR2 (germline): SQVTM, ANQGSEA. The CDR3 reads CSVDDYQTGELFF. CDR3 sequence (DNA): TGCAGCGTTGACGACTACCAGACTGGGGAGCTGTTTTTT.